This T cell receptor beta chain was found in a study of technical replicates of blood from a few donors (dated by TCRdb to the late 2010s). Regarding this clone: Its recognized antigen is unknown. Base qualities are not provided; no much larger clone lies one nucleotide away.

Measured from the cysteine to the phenylalanine, the CDR3 is 15 residues long. The entry retains the CDR3 DNA only, 45 bases that are in frame from base 1. The germline ends are 15 bases apart after V is trimmed by 5 bases and J by 2 bases. CDR1 and CDR2, per the germline V gene, are SGHTA and FQGTGA. Libraries were built with the immunoSEQ multiplex PCR assay. Here the immuneACCESS table is served through TCRdb, limited to in-frame sequences with V and J called. Missing clones are a known gap in these copies; in checked studies unresolved V genes cover under half, and the rest lacks a known reason. The sample table lists approximately 81,000 clones, about 81% of them with a count of one. The ten largest clones take up roughly 3.9% of the sample.

The receptor was isolated from a human donor in good health. Some clones in this sample may be carry-over from other donors' samples. The specimen sequenced was PBMCs. The chain is assembled from TRBV7-3 and TRBJ1-2; TRBD1 is a weak D gene call, 5 bases matching. The DNA is as follows: TGTGCCAGCAGCCCCATGAGACAGCTGAACTATGGCTACACCTTC. Translated, it reads CASSPMRQLNYGYTF.